What follows are 30 T cell receptor beta chains derived from one specimen sequenced in a study of T-cell reconstitution after alpha-beta-depleted transplantation in children. Preparation of the TCRbeta library used unique molecular identifiers. Via MiXCR, TCRdb re-called the PCR reads, giving one row per CDR3 protein. The data show some 400,000 distinct CDR3 sequences, approximately 20% seen once. The sequencing here drew on PBMCs from the stem cell graft donor, taken from the stem cell graft. The receptors derive from a human donor who donated a stem cell graft to a child with acute myeloid leukemia.

This clonotype came up a few times. A much larger clone is a single base away; this may be a read error. The CDR3 DNA follows: TGTGCCAGCAGCTCCCCCAACGAGCAGTACTTC. Translating it yields CASSSPNEQYF. The chain links TRBV7-9 to TRBJ2-7; D gene uncertain. Trimming stripped 4 bases from V and 5 bases from J, with 6 bases between. The V gene's germline CDR1 is SEHNR and CDR2 FQNEAQ (reference sequence). The CDR3 is 11 amino acids.

DNA for the CDR3: TGTGCCAGCAGCCAGGGCCCACGGGGTCGCAATCAGCCCCAGCATTTT. Translated: CASSQGPRGRNQPQHF. The chain has TRBV12-3 or TRBV12-4 and TRBJ1-5; D is possibly TRBD1 (5 bases). The CDR3 loop spans 16 amino acids. The V end was cut by 6 bases, the J end by 2 bases, with 17 bases between.

The CDR3 DNA reads as TGCAGTGCTAGGGGGGAGAGCGGGAGGGAATTTGAGCAGTTCTTC. It translates to CSARGESGREFEQFF. The chain joins TRBV20-1 to TRBJ2-1, with 10 bases fitting TRBD2. The V gene's germline CDR1 is DFQATT and CDR2 SNEGSKA (reference sequence). This CDR3 contains 15 residues. The junction had 11 bases not matched to a gene; V was cut back by 3 bases and J by 9 bases.

In this sample, this clonotype turned up many times. The rearrangement uses TRBV12-3 or TRBV12-4 and TRBJ2-3; TRBD2 agrees at 11 bases. The trim removed 2 bases at V and 3 bases at J, leaving 4 bases unmatched. There are 16 residues in the CDR3. The CDR3 nucleotides read TGTGCCAGCAGTTTAAGGGGACTAGCGGAGACAGATACGCAGTATTTT. The encoded protein is CASSLRGLAETDTQYF.

The chain links TRBV5-1 to TRBJ2-7; D is unresolved. The CDR3 extends over 13 amino acids. Per germline, CDR1 SGHRS and CDR2 YFSETQ. Trimming stripped 4 bases from V and 1 base from J, with 9 bases between. In nucleotides, the CDR3 is TGCGCCAGCAGCCCCTCGGTATCCTACGAGCAGTACTTC. This codes for CASSPSVSYEQYF.

The chain recombines TRBV20-1 with TRBJ2-7, with TRBD2 as a possible D gene (6 bases). V was shortened by 0 bases and J by 3 bases, with 15 bases between the two germline ends. This CDR3 contains 15 residues. The V gene's germline CDR1 is DFQATT and CDR2 SNEGSKA (reference sequence). As DNA, the CDR3 is TGCAGTGCTAGAGATCTCGGGAGCGCTATCTACGAGCAGTACTTC. This codes for CSARDLGSAIYEQYF.

This clonotype appeared a few times. The genes are TRBV7-2 and TRBJ2-4; D possibly matches TRBD1 or TRBD2 (6 bases each). Germline CDR1 reads SGHTA; CDR2 reads FQGNSA. The CDR3 consists of 15 residues. Trimming took off 1 base at V and 2 bases at J, with 9 bases between the two ends. The CDR3 region is CASSLEGGTKNIQYF. The CDR3 nucleotides are TGTGCCAGCAGCTTAGAAGGGGGGACCAAAAACATTCAGTACTTC.

The V gene is TRBV3-1, the J gene TRBJ2-6; the D is unclear. This CDR3 is 15 amino acids long. Trimming removed 0 bases at V and 2 bases at J, with 5 bases between. The germline V gene has CDR1 LGHDT and CDR2 YNNKEL (reference sequence). As DNA, the CDR3 is TGTGCCAGCAGCCAAGATTCGGCTGGGGCCAACGTCCTGACTTTC. Amino acid sequence: CASSQDSAGANVLTF.

This chain joins TRBV5-1 and TRBJ2-1, with TRBD2 matching over 11 bases. V shed 3 bases and J 8 bases; nucleotides not matched to a gene: 13. This CDR3 is built from 17 residues. The germline V gene encodes CDR1 SGHRS and CDR2 YFSETQ. The CDR3 coding sequence is TGCGCCAGCAGCTCAACCCCCCTTAGCGGGAGGGGGGATGAGCAGTTCTTC. It encodes CASSSTPLSGRGDEQFF.

The chain has TRBV12-3 or TRBV12-4 and TRBJ2-2; TRBD2 matches at 9 bases. The CDR3 consists of 19 residues. The V segment lost 2 bases and the J segment 4 bases; nucleotides outside the gene matches: 14. The CDR3 loop is CASSLLVAGVPGSTGELFF. The CDR3 DNA reads TGTGCCAGCAGTTTATTGGTAGCGGGAGTTCCGGGGAGCACCGGGGAGCTGTTTTTT.

In this sample, this clonotype turned up a few times. The chain has TRBV29-1 and TRBJ2-1; a possible D gene is TRBD2 (5 bases). Per germline, CDR1 SQVTM and CDR2 ANQGSEA. The CDR3 is made up of 17 amino acids. V was shortened by 3 bases and J by 1 base, with 19 bases between the two germline ends. The CDR3 region has the DNA TGCAGCGTTGATCTCGAAGAGGGCTTCGTTTCCTACAATGAGCAGTTCTTC. Its translation: CSVDLEEGFVSYNEQFF.

The gene calls are TRBV5-1 and TRBJ2-4; TRBD1 is a possible D gene (7 bases). The CDR3 contains 15 residues. Germline values: CDR1 SGHRS, CDR2 YFSETQ. V was trimmed by 0 bases and J by 6 bases, leaving 13 bases between them. The CDR3 protein is CASSLDGQGGNIQYF. The DNA for the CDR3 is TGCGCCAGCAGCTTGGACGGCCAGGGGGGAAACATTCAGTACTTC.

This clonotype was observed a handful of times. This sequence joins TRBV9 and TRBJ1-4; 7 bases agree with TRBD1. The V segment lost 4 bases and the J segment 0 bases; nucleotides outside the gene matches: 3. The germline gives CDR1 SGDLS, CDR2 YYNGEE. The CDR3 sequence is 15 residues long. CDR3 region: CASSSTGATNEKLFF. In nucleotides, the CDR3 is TGTGCCAGCAGCTCCACAGGGGCAACTAATGAAAAACTGTTTTTT.

Only a few counts were recorded for this clonotype. The genes are TRBV28 and TRBJ2-1; TRBD2 matches at 8 bases. V lost 1 base, J lost 5 bases, and 10 bases stayed unmatched. This CDR3 has 17 amino acids. Germline loops: CDR1 MDHEN, CDR2 SYDVKM. This CDR3 is CASSLLVRTSTDNEQFF. The CDR3 DNA reads TGTGCCAGCAGTTTATTAGTCCGGACTAGCACCGACAATGAGCAGTTCTTC.

CDR3 coding DNA: TGCGCCAGCACCTCCGGGCCAGCTAGAGCGGGAGGCCGGGGCGAGCAGTACTTC. Its protein is CASTSGPARAGGRGEQYF. This chain connects TRBV4-1 to TRBJ2-7, with 9 positions matching TRBD2. The CDR3 sequence is 18 residues long. The ends lost 7 bases at V and 6 bases at J; junction bases unmatched: 22. Germline V lookup: CDR1 MGHRA, CDR2 YSYEKL.

This sequence joins TRBV9 and TRBJ2-1; tentatively, D is TRBD1 (5 bases). In germline, CDR1 is SGDLS, CDR2 YYNGEE. The CDR3 is made up of 13 amino acids. The V gene lost 2 bases and the J gene lost 9 bases, with 12 bases spanning the gap. CDR3 region: CASSVGQTTEQFF. Written as DNA, the CDR3 is TGTGCCAGCAGCGTCGGACAAACGACTGAGCAGTTCTTC.

This clonotype was picked up many times. This chain connects TRBV29-1 to TRBJ1-4; 8 nucleotides align to TRBD1. The CDR3 totals 14 residues. Per the germline V gene, CDR1 is SQVTM and CDR2 is ANQGSEA. J gave up 4 bases and V 4 bases, and 5 bases lay outside the gene matches. The CDR3 nucleotides are TGCAGCGTTGGCGCGACAGGGGTTAATGAAAAACTGTTTTTT. Its translation: CSVGATGVNEKLFF.

This clonotype occurred many times. V gene TRBV20-1 combines with J gene TRBJ2-7; the D is unclear. V lost 1 base and J lost 0, with 7 bases in between. The V gene's germline CDR1 is DFQATT and CDR2 SNEGSKA (reference sequence). This CDR3 is built from 13 residues. The CDR3 DNA reads TGCAGTGCTAGAGGCGGAGTCTCCTACGAGCAGTACTTC. As protein: CSARGGVSYEQYF.

The table lists this clonotype with a few counts. This chain links TRBV12-3 or TRBV12-4 with TRBJ1-5, with D possibly being TRBD1 (5 bases). This CDR3 comprises 16 residues. V lost 4 bases, J lost 1 base, and 14 bases lay in between. The CDR3 protein is CASSSSIWGSNQPQHF. In DNA form, the CDR3 reads TGTGCCAGCAGTTCATCGATCTGGGGGAGCAATCAGCCCCAGCATTTT.

CDR3 amino acids: CASSGRTKNIQYF. As DNA, the CDR3 is TGTGCCAGCAGCGGTCGTACCAAAAACATTCAGTACTTC. V gene TRBV2 combines with J gene TRBJ2-4; D gene ambiguous. The CDR3 is 13 amino acids. The germline gives CDR1 SNHLY, CDR2 FYNNEI. Trimming cost V 6 bases and J 2 bases, with 8 bases left between them.

The V call is TRBV29-1, the J call TRBJ2-7; D possibly corresponds to TRBD2 (5 bases). This CDR3 comprises 13 residues. CDR1 is SQVTM, CDR2 ANQGSEA, per germline. V was trimmed by 8 bases and J by 2 bases, leaving 16 bases between them. The CDR3: CSPGEIKTYEQYF. The CDR3 DNA reads TGCAGCCCCGGGGAAATTAAGACCTACGAGCAGTACTTC.

This chain connects TRBV15 to TRBJ1-1, with no clear D. CDR1 LNHNV and CDR2 YYDKDF come from the germline V gene (reference sequence). With 3 bases removed from V and 1 base from J, the gap between germline ends came to 9 bases. CDR3 length: 14 amino acids. Here the CDR3 reads CATSSRGWNTEAFF. The CDR3 DNA sequence: TGTGCCACCAGCAGCCGTGGGTGGAACACTGAAGCTTTCTTT.

This clonotype was seen a few times. The rearrangement joins TRBV6-2 or TRBV6-3 to TRBJ2-7; TRBD2 agrees at 8 bases. CDR1 is MNHEY and CDR2 is SVGEGT in the germline V gene. The V and J ends lost 5 bases and 0 bases, in that order; junction bases with no gene match: 9. The CDR3 has 16 residues. The CDR3 region is CASSTRGSGNSYEQYF. In DNA form, the CDR3 reads TGTGCCAGCAGTACCCGTGGTAGCGGGAACTCCTACGAGCAGTACTTC.

This clonotype has at least ten counts. The V call is TRBV20-1, the J call TRBJ2-5; weak D call: TRBD2 (5 bases). The germline CDR1 and CDR2 sequences are DFQATT and SNEGSKA (reference sequence). The CDR3 extends over 12 amino acids. The V end lost 6 bases, the J end lost 7 bases, and 15 bases lay between the germline ends. CDR3 sequence reads: CSATGNPGTQYF. For the CDR3, the DNA is TGCAGTGCAACCGGGAACCCCGGGACCCAGTACTTC.

This chain's CDR3 is CASSLSGEGFGTEAFF. CDR3 DNA: TGCGCCAGCAGCTTGTCCGGGGAGGGTTTCGGCACTGAAGCTTTCTTT. This rearrangement joins TRBV5-1 to TRBJ1-1; no clear D gene. The CDR3 totals 16 residues. The germline V gene encodes CDR1 SGHRS and CDR2 YFSETQ. Trimming removed 1 base at V and 4 bases at J, with 17 bases between.

This clonotype was counted a few times. The chain joins TRBV29-1 to TRBJ1-2; the D gene is possibly TRBD1 (5 bases). This CDR3 contains 14 residues. CDR1 SQVTM and CDR2 ANQGSEA come from the germline V gene. V lost 4 bases to trimming and J lost 7 bases, with 19 bases between them. For the CDR3, the DNA is TGCAGCGTTGTCCCCTCCGACAGCGCGCGTGGCTACACCTTC. It is translated as CSVVPSDSARGYTF.

This chain links TRBV13 with TRBJ1-5, with 9 bases fitting TRBD1. The length of the CDR3 is 15 residues. CDR1 PRHDT and CDR2 FYEKMQ come from the germline V gene (reference sequence). J gave up 4 bases and V 3 bases, and 4 bases lay outside the gene matches. The CDR3 DNA reads as TGTGCCAGCAGCTTCGGACAGGGGAGGAATCAGCCCCAGCATTTT. This sequence encodes CASSFGQGRNQPQHF.

The CDR3 spells CASSLEGITGELFF. As DNA, the CDR3 is TGCGCCAGCAGCTTGGAAGGGATCACCGGGGAGCTGTTTTTT. The chain recombines TRBV5-1 with TRBJ2-2; unclear D gene. The CDR3 contains 14 residues. V lost 0 bases and J 4 bases, leaving 7 bases between the germline ends. CDR1 and CDR2 from the germline V gene are SGHRS and YFSETQ.

This clonotype appeared a few times. The chain joins TRBV5-4 to TRBJ2-7; 9 positions agree with TRBD2. The V gene's germline CDR1 is SGHNT and CDR2 YYREEE (reference sequence). V was clipped by 4 bases and J by 4 bases; unmatched bases: 9. CDR3 length: 15 residues. In nucleotides, the CDR3 is TGTGCCAGCAGCCTAAGTAGCGGGAGTGAGTACGAGCAGTACTTC. Protein product: CASSLSSGSEYEQYF.

This clonotype was observed a few times. Here the CDR3 DNA reads TGCAGTGCTATACAGGGGGCCCTTACTTCAACTAATGAAAAACTGTTTTTT. Amino acids: CSAIQGALTSTNEKLFF. The chain couples TRBV20-1 to TRBJ1-4; 9 bases are shared with TRBD1. The CDR3 length is 17 residues. Germline CDR1 is DFQATT and CDR2 is SNEGSKA (reference sequence). V shed 4 bases, J shed 0 bases, and the junction held 9 bases outside the gene matches.